The source of this T cell receptor beta chain is a study of blood T cell repertoires in COVID-19. Overall study context: Italy, Spain and the United States were the sources of the convalescent and acute COVID-19 samples. The analysed material was cDNA or gDNA that came from T cells, B-cell-depleted T cells, or PBMCs.

Individuals aged 18 to 89 years were recruited from some 26 US areas. The method was immunoSEQ multiplex PCR; TCRdb's version includes in-frame clones alone and lacks a portion of them. The table has over 300,000 clones, more than 75% seen once. The CDR3 is made up of 16 amino acids. V lost 2 bases and J 3 bases, leaving 13 bases between the germline ends. Looked up from germline, CDR1 is LGHDT and CDR2 is YNNKEL (reference sequence). A few counts support this clone. The sequenced sample was PBMCs or T cells enriched from blood (not recorded which). The source of this sequence is a woman between 25 and 40 years old with acute COVID-19. This rearrangement joins TRBV3-1 (or the pseudogene TRBV3-2) to TRBJ1-4; unclear D gene. As DNA, the CDR3 is TGTGCCAGCAGCCAAAAAGCGGGAGGGTCTAATGAAAAACTGTTTTTT. As protein: CASSQKAGGSNEKLFF.